These 7 T cell receptor beta chains originate from one sample sequenced in a study of OX40 agonist ivuxolimab in advanced cancers. Clones were read by immunoSEQ multiplex PCR, and TCRdb kept only the in-frame ones, dropping some. The sample lists nearly 25,000 clones; roughly three quarters were seen once. The specimen was CD4+ or CD8+ T cells sorted from blood, collected in a trial of the OX40 agonist ivuxolimab. The receptors here all came from an adult with an advanced solid tumor such as melanoma, head and neck, liver or kidney cancer.

A few counts support this clone. This sequence joins TRBV7-8 and TRBJ2-1; 13 nucleotides agree with TRBD2. Trimming cost V 5 bases and J 6 bases; bases outside gene matches: 4. CDR1 is SGHVS and CDR2 is FQNEAQ in the germline V gene. The CDR3 spans 15 residues. Written as DNA, the CDR3 is TGTGCCAGCAGCACACGGACTAGCGGGAGCAATGAGCAGTTCTTC. As protein: CASSTRTSGSNEQFF. Full variable domain (rest looked up from reference TRBV7-8 and TRBJ2-1): GAGVSQSPRYKVAKRGQDVALRCDPISGHVSLFWYQQALGQGPEFLTYFQNEAQLDKSGLPSDRFFAERPEGSVSTLKIQRTQQEDSAVYLCASSTRTSGSNEQFFGPGTRLTVL.

This sequence joins TRBV5-5 and TRBJ1-2; D is perhaps TRBD1 (5 bases). The germline V gene encodes CDR1 SGHKS and CDR2 YYEKEE (reference sequence). Trimming cost V 0 bases and J 4 bases, with 16 bases left between them. This CDR3 region has 16 residues. Here the CDR3 reads CASSLGPVGTAYGYTF. For the CDR3, the DNA is TGTGCCAGCAGCTTGGGACCCGTCGGGACGGCCTATGGCTACACCTTC.

The genes are TRBV7-2 and TRBJ1-5, with unresolved D. The germline V gene has CDR1 SGHTA and CDR2 FQGNSA. V was trimmed by 2 bases and J by 7 bases, leaving 6 bases between them. The length of the CDR3 is 12 residues. CDR3 region: CASSLPGQPQHF. For the CDR3, the DNA is TGTGCCAGCAGCTTACCAGGCCAGCCCCAGCATTTT.

In its sample, this clone is medium-sized. The chain has TRBV5-1 and TRBJ2-7; TRBD1 matches at 7 bases. J gave up 2 bases and V 4 bases, and 3 bases lay outside the gene matches. CDR3 length equals 13 residues. CDR1 is SGHRS, CDR2 YFSETQ, per germline. CDR3 bases: TGCGCCAGCAGCCGGGACAGCCCCTACGAGCAGTACTTC. This translates into CASSRDSPYEQYF.

The chain joins TRBV5-4 to TRBJ1-2, with 9 bases lining up with TRBD1. The CDR3 is 14 amino acids. Germline values: CDR1 SGHNT, CDR2 YYREEE (reference sequence). The V and J ends lost 3 bases and 8 bases, in that order; junction bases with no gene match: 8. CDR3 loop: CASSSEGQGRGYTF. CDR3 nucleotide sequence: TGTGCCAGCAGCTCCGAGGGACAGGGTCGAGGCTACACCTTC. The variable domain in full, completed from reference TRBV5-4 and TRBJ1-2, reads ETGVTQSPTHLIKTRGQQVTLRCSSQSGHNTVSWYQQALGQGPQFIFQYYREEENGRGNFPPRFSGLQFPNYSSELNVNALELDDSALYLCASSSEGQGRGYTFGSGTRLTVV.

This chain uses TRBV6-1 with TRBJ1-1; 11 nucleotides align to TRBD1. CDR3 length: 14 residues. The germline V gene has CDR1 MNHNS and CDR2 SASEGT. Unmatched junction bases numbered 5, after V lost 6 bases and J lost 5 bases. The CDR3 spells CASRTGDRGTEAFF. The CDR3 DNA sequence: TGTGCCAGCAGGACAGGGGACAGGGGGACTGAAGCTTTCTTT.

The rearrangement links TRBV10-2 to TRBJ1-5; possible D gene TRBD1, 6 bases. Trimming removed 8 bases at V and 6 bases at J, with 17 bases between. Germline CDR1 is WSHSY and CDR2 is SAAADI. The CDR3 is 14 residues long. The CDR3 loop is CASASPGVSQPQHF. The CDR3 DNA reads as TGCGCCAGCGCCTCCCCAGGGGTAAGTCAGCCCCAGCATTTT.